This T cell receptor beta chain came from a study of blood T cell repertoires in COVID-19 (dated by TCRdb to 2020 to 2022). A note on the overall study: Samples covering the acute and convalescent phases of COVID-19 were provided by collaborators in the United States, Italy and Spain. Sample metadata almost always included a de-identified subject ID, COVID-19 status, age in years and sex. The repertoires were released in a freely available public database meant as a resource for research on the immune response to SARS-CoV-2. The samples were drawn from two sources: the first 160 participants of the ongoing ImmuneRACE study, and fewer than 1,500 subjects contributed by 6 global collaborators. The prospective study material was composed of cDNA or gDNA derived from T cells, B-cell-depleted T cells, or PBMCs. HLA class I and class II types, where available, came from metadata supplied by the sample provider rather than from assay-based typing. Deeply sampled blood TCRbeta repertoires from subjects exposed to, actively infected with, or recovered from COVID-19 were included in the dataset. Study-wide findings and limitations: The quantity of clinical and demographic metadata differed by source and by participant and was supplied without curation.

Each collaborating institution followed its own protocols to collect whole blood in K2EDTA tubes. Collaborator samples were shipped for TCRbeta analysis as frozen whole blood, isolated PBMCs, or DNA extracted from either sample type. TCRbeta CDR3 regions were amplified from genomic DNA using the immunoSEQ Assay, a bias-controlled multiplex PCR. As for the original processing: Nucleated cell counts per sample were estimated from amplification of reference gene primers within the assay. Sequence reads were collapsed and filtered to measure the absolute abundance of every unique TCRbeta CDR3 rearrangement. For each sample, productive Simpson clonality was calculated as the square root of Simpson's diversity index across productive rearrangements. TCRdb stores this immuneACCESS table with in-frame sequences only. Part of the clones is absent; in the studies checked, under half of the shortfall reflects unresolved V genes, and no reason is known for the rest. V, J and clone size were drawn from that table, and D and trimming were deduced from the DNA. Recorded for this sample are 100,000 to 110,000 clones; around four fifths of them occurred a single time. The ten largest clonotypes hold around 10% of the sample.

This clone has a handful of counts. It lacks a known antigen. No base qualities exist here, and no much larger clone lies one base off it. The clonotype originates from a woman aged 70-85 years with acute or convalescent COVID-19. Sample: peripheral blood.

The DNA is TGTGCCAGCGCGGACAGGGACCTGAACACTGAAGCTTTCTTT. This is translated as CASADRDLNTEAFF. Rearrangement joined TRBV2 to TRBJ1-1, with 8 bases aligning to TRBD1. The CDR3 holds 14 amino acids from the cysteine to the phenylalanine. Only the CDR3 part of the read is kept: 42 bases, read in frame from the first base. From V the trimming removes 8 bases and from J it removes 0 bases, while the gene matches leave 5 bases of the junction unaccounted for. Per the germline V gene, SNHLY is the CDR1 and FYNNEI is the CDR2.